This paragraph reports one T cell receptor (beta chain). This sample is drawn from a study of CD8+ T cells in alopecia areata. Trimming cost V 3 bases and J 1 base, with 6 bases left between them. CDR1 and CDR2 from the germline V gene are MDHEN and SYDVKM. The CDR3 sequence is 13 residues long. cDNA reverse transcribed from extracted RNA served as the sequencing template. Measured with immunoSEQ multiplex PCR; TCRdb has only the in-frame clones, and not every one. The sample has 110,000 or so clones; approximately 60% are singletons. The genes are TRBV28 and TRBJ1-1; D is ambiguous. This TCR came from a human donor in good health. The sample was CD8+ T cells sorted from blood. CDR3 amino acids: CASSFGWNTEAFF. The CDR3 region has the DNA TGTGCCAGCAGTTTCGGATGGAACACTGAAGCTTTCTTT. The whole variable domain, remainder taken from reference TRBV28 and TRBJ1-1, is DVKVTQSSRYLVKRTGEKVFLECVQDMDHENMFWYRQDPGLGLRLIYFSYDVKMKEKGDIPEGYSVSREKKERFSLILESASTNQTSMYLCASSFGWNTEAFFGQGTRLTVV.